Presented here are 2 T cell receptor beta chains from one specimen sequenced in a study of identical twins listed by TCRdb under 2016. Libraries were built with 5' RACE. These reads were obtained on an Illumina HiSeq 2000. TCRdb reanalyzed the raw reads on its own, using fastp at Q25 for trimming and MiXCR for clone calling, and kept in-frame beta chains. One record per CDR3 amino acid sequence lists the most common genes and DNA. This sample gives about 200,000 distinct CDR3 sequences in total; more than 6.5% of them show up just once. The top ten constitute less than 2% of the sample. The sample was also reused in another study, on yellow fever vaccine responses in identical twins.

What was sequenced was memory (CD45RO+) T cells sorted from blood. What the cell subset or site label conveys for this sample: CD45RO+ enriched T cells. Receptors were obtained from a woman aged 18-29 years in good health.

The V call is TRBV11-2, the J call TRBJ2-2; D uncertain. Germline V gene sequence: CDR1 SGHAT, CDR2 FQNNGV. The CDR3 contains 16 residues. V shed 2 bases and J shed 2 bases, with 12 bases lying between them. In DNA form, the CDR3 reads TGTGCCAGCAGCTTAACCTTACTAACTAACACCGGGGAGCTGTTTTTT. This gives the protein CASSLTLLTNTGELFF.

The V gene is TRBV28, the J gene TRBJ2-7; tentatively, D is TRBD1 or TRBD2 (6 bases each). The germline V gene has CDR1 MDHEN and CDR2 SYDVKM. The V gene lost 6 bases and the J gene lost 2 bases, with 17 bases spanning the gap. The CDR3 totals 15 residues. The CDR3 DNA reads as TGTGCCAGCAGGAAGGGGGGCTTATCCCCCTACGAGCAGTACTTC. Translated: CASRKGGLSPYEQYF.